This is a list of T cell receptor beta chains from one sample in a study of PD-1 blockade in classical Hodgkin lymphoma. Clones were sequenced by immunoSEQ multiplex PCR, and TCRdb holds only the in-frame ones, with some missing. The repertoire holds roughly 30,000 clones, with about four fifths as singletons. The material sequenced was peripheral blood mononuclear cells (PBMCs), taken before the fourth cycle of nivolumab. The source is a human donor with classical Hodgkin lymphoma. CDR3s include the opening cysteine and the closing phenylalanine or tryptophan. D genes are given only for firm matches. The listing skips clone size in some rows; elsewhere it reads once, few, many or a size class.

.	TRBV7-2	once	TRBJ2-7	CASSSLGLVSEEQYF	TGTGCCAGCAGCTCATTAGGGTTAGTCAGCGAGGAGCAGTACTTC
.	TRBV20-1	.	TRBJ2-1	CSARQANEQFF	TGCAGTGCTCGCCAAGCGAATGAGCAGTTCTTC
.	TRBV5-5	.	TRBJ1-5	CASSFGEAGWDQPQHF	TGTGCCAGCAGCTTCGGTGAGGCAGGGTGGGATCAGCCCCAGCATTTT
.	TRBV28	once	TRBJ2-7	CASSYTGSPSYEQYF	TGTGCCAGCAGTTACACAGGGAGTCCCTCCTACGAGCAGTACTTC
.	TRBV2	once	TRBJ1-1	CASSEGGRGLTEAFF	TGTGCCAGCAGTGAAGGAGGCAGGGGACTCACTGAAGCTTTCTTT
TRBD2	TRBV18	once	TRBJ2-3	CASSPRRLAENGRMYTQYF	TGTGCCAGCTCACCAAGGCGACTAGCGGAGAACGGTCGCATGTATACGCAGTATTTT
TRBD1	TRBV4-3	.	TRBJ1-2	CASSQERTGGYGYTF	TGCGCCAGCAGCCAAGAGCGGACAGGGGGCTATGGCTACACCTTC
.	TRBV19	once	TRBJ1-2	CASTQGGGRGGYTF	TGTGCCAGTACCCAAGGAGGGGGGCGTGGAGGCTACACCTTC
TRBD1	TRBV11-2	few	TRBJ2-2	CASSEGTGGSTGELFF	TGTGCCAGCAGCGAAGGGACAGGGGGAAGCACCGGGGAGCTGTTTTTT
TRBD1	TRBV5-4	.	TRBJ2-5	CASSNGQGVGRETQYF	TGTGCCAGCAGCAACGGGCAGGGGGTCGGACGGGAGACCCAGTACTTC
.	TRBV7-9	.	TRBJ1-2	CASSGGPKGDYGYTF	TGTGCCAGCAGCGGTGGACCCAAGGGGGACTATGGCTACACCTTC
.	TRBV5-8	.	TRBJ2-5	CASSLWGEETQYF	TGTGCCAGCAGCTTGTGGGGAGAAGAGACCCAGTACTTC
.	TRBV7-8	.	TRBJ1-1	CASSQAGRMTEAFF	TGTGCCAGCAGCCAGGCAGGCCGGATGACTGAAGCTTTCTTT
TRBD2	TRBV15	.	TRBJ2-5	CATSRDRASGRQTQYF	TGTGCCACCAGCAGAGATAGGGCTAGCGGGAGACAGACCCAGTACTTC